These 5 T cell receptor beta chains were all obtained from the same sample, sequenced in a study of beta chain features in type 1 diabetes (dated by TCRdb to between 2018 and 2020). Results the study describes overall, beyond this receptor: In all four CD4+ subsets, TCRB CDR3 length was moderately but significantly shorter in type 1 diabetes patients.

Libraries were prepared through the immunoSEQ multiplex PCR assay. The High Capacity cDNA Reverse Transcription Kit was used to reverse transcribe all of the isolated RNA, meaning that expressed TCRB transcripts were what got sequenced. Entries here come from immuneACCESS through TCRdb and include only in-frame sequences with V and J called. Some clones fail to appear in such tables; in the studies checked, an unresolved V gene covers under half of the shortfall, and the cause of the remainder is unknown. The sample contains about 710,000 clones, 11% to 15% of them found a single time. The ten top clones hold 0.04% of the sample. No antigens are known for them. The sample comprised naive CD4+ T cells from blood. What this sample's cell subset or site label stands for: true naive CD4+ T cells. All receptors come from a man younger than 35 with type 1 diabetes.

This chain connects TRBV6-5 to TRBJ2-2; D remains unclear. From germline, CDR1 is MNHEY and CDR2 SVGAGI. The V end lost 6 bases, the J end lost 2 bases, and 13 bases lay between the germline ends. This CDR3 is 15 amino acids long. This CDR3 is CASSLARLNTGELFF. CDR3 DNA sequence: TGTGCCAGCAGCTTGGCCCGACTTAACACCGGGGAGCTGTTTTTT.

This clone was observed a handful of times. The CDR3 loop is CASSPLGTAKETQYF. As DNA, the CDR3 is TGTGCCAGCAGTCCCCTTGGGACTGCGAAAGAGACCCAGTACTTC. The J gene is TRBJ2-5, the V gene TRBV6-5, with TRBD2 as a possible D gene (6 bases). Trimming left V 5 bases short and J 3 bases short, with 16 bases between. Germline CDR1 reads MNHEY; CDR2 reads SVGAGI. This CDR3 has 15 amino acids.

This clone was detected only once. This chain uses TRBV29-1 with TRBJ1-1; 8 nucleotides match TRBD1. CDR3 length equals 13 residues. The V gene's germline CDR1 is SQVTM and CDR2 ANQGSEA. Trimming cost V 8 bases and J 5 bases; bases outside gene matches: 10. CDR3: CSSPGGARTEAFF. The CDR3 DNA follows: TGCAGCTCTCCAGGGGGCGCGAGGACTGAAGCTTTCTTT.

This clone has just a few counts. Other DNA sequences in the sample encode the same CDR3. The V call is TRBV5-1, the J call TRBJ2-2; unclear D gene. Germline assignment: CDR1 SGHRS and CDR2 YFSETQ. The CDR3 consists of 15 residues. The V and J ends lost 2 bases and 0 bases respectively, with 8 bases between them. The CDR3 DNA is TGCGCCAGCAGCTTCGGACGGGCGAACACCGGGGAGCTGTTTTTT. Encoded protein: CASSFGRANTGELFF.

This clone was counted a few times. The CDR3 nucleotides are TGTGCCAGCTTCGTCTGGGGGGGCGGGGAGCTGTTTTTT. Its protein is CASFVWGGGELFF. The chain employs TRBV6-5 and TRBJ2-2, with TRBD2 identical over 7 bases. J lost 7 bases, V lost 8 bases, and 7 bases had no gene match. Germline assignment: CDR1 MNHEY and CDR2 SVGAGI. The CDR3 has 13 residues.